Listed below are T cell receptor beta chains from one sample, sequenced in a study of blood T cell repertoires in COVID-19. Method: immunoSEQ multiplex PCR; TCRdb's copy keeps in-frame clones and lacks some. The profile covers roughly 250,000 clones, with around four fifths appearing a single time and over 5.5% taken by the ten largest. The material sequenced was peripheral blood. Source of these receptors: a woman aged 55-69 years with active or convalescent COVID-19. CDR3s include the opening cysteine and the closing phenylalanine or tryptophan. D genes are given only for firm matches. Not all rows give a size; the values are once, few, many and, for expanded clones, a class.

cdr3_length | clone_size | j_call | d_call | v_call | cdr3_nt | cdr3_aa
15 | NA | TRBJ2-7 | TRBD2 | TRBV9 | TGTGCCAGCAGCCCCTCGGCTAGCGGCGGTTACGAGCAGTACTTC | CASSPSASGGYEQYF
18 | NA | TRBJ2-5 | TRBD2 | TRBV13 | TGTGCCAGCAGCCTCGGACGTAGCGGGGGGGAAAACCAAGAGACCCAGTACTTC | CASSLGRSGGENQETQYF
14 | NA | TRBJ1-3 | TRBD1 | TRBV5-1 | TGCGCCAGCAGCTGGGACAGCTCTGGAAACACCATATATTTT | CASSWDSSGNTIYF
15 | NA | TRBJ2-1 | TRBD2 | TRBV19 | TGTGCCAGCCAACTAGCCGCGGGAGGTCGTAATGAGCAGTTCTTC | CASQLAAGGRNEQFF
14 | NA | TRBJ1-1 | NA | TRBV11-2 | TGTGCCAGCAGCTTAGTGGAGGGGAACACTGAAGCTTTCTTT | CASSLVEGNTEAFF
13 | NA | TRBJ1-2 | NA | TRBV10-1 | TGCGCCAGCAGCCCCGGGACTTCCTATGGCTACACCTTC | CASSPGTSYGYTF
13 | NA | TRBJ1-5 | NA | TRBV20-1 | TGCAGTGCTAGTACAGGCGACGATCAGCCCCAGCATTTT | CSASTGDDQPQHF
14 | NA | TRBJ1-6 | NA | TRBV30 | TGTGCCTGGAGAATTATTTCAGATGGTTCACCCCTCCACTTT | CAWRIISDGSPLHF
12 | NA | TRBJ2-7 | NA | TRBV5-6 | TGTGCCAGCAGCTCGCAGGGTTACGAGCAGTACTTC | CASSSQGYEQYF
16 | NA | TRBJ2-7 | NA | TRBV15 | TGTGCCACCAGCAGAGATCAGTCTGTGGGGGGTTACGAGCAGTACTTC | CATSRDQSVGGYEQYF
13 | NA | TRBJ1-5 | NA | TRBV11-2 | TGTGCCAGCAGCTTCATGGCTTATCAGCCCCAGCATTTT | CASSFMAYQPQHF
14 | NA | TRBJ1-3 | NA | TRBV5-7 | TGTGCCAGCAGCTTGCTTCAGACTGGAAACACCATATATTTT | CASSLLQTGNTIYF
14 | NA | TRBJ1-5 | NA | TRBV6-1 | TGTGCCAGCAGTGACCCAGATAGCAATCAGCCCCAGCATTTT | CASSDPDSNQPQHF
14 | NA | TRBJ1-1 | TRBD1 | TRBV6-4 | TGTGCCAGCAGTGAGAGGACAGGGGAGGCTGAAGCTTTCTTT | CASSERTGEAEAFF
14 | NA | TRBJ1-4 | NA | TRBV7-9 | TGTGCCAGCAGCTTAACGGGGGGAGTCGAAAAACTGTTTTTT | CASSLTGGVEKLFF
16 | NA | TRBJ2-7 | TRBD2 | TRBV19 | TGTGCCAGTAGTGCGGGACTAGCGGGCGCTTCAGGCGAGCAGTACTTC | CASSAGLAGASGEQYF
17 | NA | TRBJ1-5 | NA | TRBV15 | TGTGCCACCAGCAGAGATTGGGGAGGGGGTAGCAATCAGCCCCAGCATTTT | CATSRDWGGGSNQPQHF
16 | NA | TRBJ1-2 | NA | TRBV5-5 | TGTGCCAGCAGCGCCCTGATGGGGCAGGGAATTAGTGGCTACACCTTC | CASSALMGQGISGYTF
15 | NA | TRBJ2-4 | NA | TRBV15 | TGTGCCACCAGCAGAGATAGGTCCCCCGGGAACATTCAGTACTTC | CATSRDRSPGNIQYF
12 | NA | TRBJ1-2 | NA | TRBV5-1 | TGCGCCAGCAGCCCCGAGGAAGATGGCTACACCTTC | CASSPEEDGYTF
15 | NA | TRBJ2-7 | TRBD1 | TRBV5-1 | TGCGCCAGCAGCCTCCGGGACAGGGGGCTAGGCGAGCAGTACTTC | CASSLRDRGLGEQYF
15 | NA | TRBJ2-1 | TRBD2 | TRBV7-2 | TGTGCCAGCAGCTCCCAAGCGGGAGAGGTCAATGAGCAGTTCTTC | CASSSQAGEVNEQFF
13 | few | TRBJ1-1 | NA | TRBV7-9 | TGTGCCAGCAGCTTAGTCCAGGGCACTGAAGCTTTCTTT | CASSLVQGTEAFF
18 | NA | TRBJ2-2 | TRBD2 | TRBV6-2/TRBV6-3 | TGTGCCAGCAGTTCTTTCAGGTGGGCTAGCGGGAGTGCCGGGGAGCTGTTTTTT | CASSSFRWASGSAGELFF
18 | once | TRBJ1-2 | NA | TRBV21-1 | TGTGCCAGCAGCAACCTATGCCTCGGGACAGGGGCTAACTATGGCTACACCTTC | CASSNLCLGTGANYGYTF
14 | NA | TRBJ1-1 | NA | TRBV19 | TGTGCCAGTAGCCTACAGGTCGGTCAAACTGAAGCTTTCTTT | CASSLQVGQTEAFF
17 | NA | TRBJ2-5 | TRBD1 | TRBV4-2 | TGTGCCAGCAGCCAATCGGACAGGGTCAATCCCCAAGAGACCCAGTACTTC | CASSQSDRVNPQETQYF
14 | once | TRBJ1-1 | TRBD1 | TRBV3-1/TRBV3-2 | TGTGCCAGCAGTCTGGACAGGGCTAACACTGAAGCTTTCTTT | CASSLDRANTEAFF
12 | NA | TRBJ1-2 | NA | TRBV3-1/TRBV3-2 | TGTGCCAGCAGCCGCAGGGACTATGGCTACACCTTC | CASSRRDYGYTF
15 | NA | TRBJ2-5 | NA | TRBV4-2 | TGTGCCAGCAGCCAAGTATCGACTCTCCAAGAGACCCAGTACTTC | CASSQVSTLQETQYF
15 | NA | TRBJ2-5 | NA | TRBV3-1/TRBV3-2 | TGTGCCAGCAGCCAGCCAACGTGGGCACAAGAGACCCAGTACTTC | CASSQPTWAQETQYF
14 | few | TRBJ2-1 | NA | TRBV10-3 | TGTGCCATCAGTGAAGACAGCTCCTACAATGAGCAGTTCTTC | CAISEDSSYNEQFF
15 | NA | TRBJ1-5 | NA | TRBV5-1 | TGCGCCAGCAGCTTGGTCACAGGGCCCGATCAGCCCCAGCATTTT | CASSLVTGPDQPQHF
15 | once | TRBJ1-1 | TRBD1 | TRBV9 | TGTGCCAGCAGCCCACCGGGACAGGGGTACACTGAAGCTTTCTTT | CASSPPGQGYTEAFF
15 | once | TRBJ2-1 | TRBD2 | TRBV7-2 | TGTGCCAGCAGCTTAGCACTAGCGGGGGGAGATGAGCAGTTCTTC | CASSLALAGGDEQFF
17 | NA | TRBJ2-1 | TRBD2 | TRBV15 | TGTGCCACCAGCAGATGGCCCAGAACTAGCGGGAGAGGTGAGCAGTTCTTC | CATSRWPRTSGRGEQFF
14 | NA | TRBJ1-4 | TRBD1 | TRBV19 | TGTGCCAGTAGTAAGGGACAGTGGGAGGAAAAACTGTTTTTT | CASSKGQWEEKLFF
13 | NA | TRBJ1-5 | NA | TRBV21-1 | TGTGCCAGCACCTCTTCCTGCAATCAGCCCCAGCATTTT | CASTSSCNQPQHF
13 | NA | TRBJ1-1 | NA | TRBV7-9 | TGTGCCAGCATCATTATCAGGGACACTGAAGCTTTCTTT | CASIIIRDTEAFF
14 | NA | TRBJ2-7 | TRBD2 | TRBV19 | TGTGCCAGTAGTATCTCTACGGGAGGTTACGAGCAGTACTTC | CASSISTGGYEQYF
14 | once | TRBJ1-1 | NA | TRBV2 | TGTGCCAGCACCGTAGTCTTGAGGAACACTGAAGCTTTCTTT | CASTVVLRNTEAFF